This is a list of T cell receptor beta chains from one sample in a study of CD8 T cells in ankylosing spondylitis. TCRdb itself ran the 5' RACE reads through MiXCR, one entry per CDR3 protein. This sample has roughly 230,000 distinct CDR3 sequences; 15% to 20% occur once, and the top ten carry less than 35%. The sequenced sample consisted of blood, either unsorted or a sorted T cell fraction (not recorded which). The receptors come from a male donor with ankylosing spondylitis or in good health (not recorded which). CDR3s include the opening cysteine and the closing phenylalanine or tryptophan. The order of the fields is J gene, V gene, clone size, D gene, CDR3 length, CDR3 DNA, CDR3 protein. D genes are given only for firm matches. Expanded clones are given a class, and other clones once, few, many or no size at all.

TRBJ2-2	TRBV6-5	NA	NA	15	TGTGCCAGCAGTTACCTCGGGGCCAGCACCGGGGAGCTGTTTTTT	CASSYLGASTGELFF
TRBJ2-1	TRBV12-5	few	NA	12	TGTGCTAGTGGTTTGGCCAACGGGGTTTGGTTCTTC	CASGLANGVWFF
TRBJ1-1	TRBV11-3	many	NA	13	TGTGCCAGCGGACCGGGACAGAACACTGAAGCTTTCTTT	CASGPGQNTEAFF
TRBJ2-2	TRBV29-1	NA	NA	15	TGCAGCGTTGGGGGGTCCCTCGATCAGAGCGGGGAGCTGTTTTTT	CSVGGSLDQSGELFF
TRBJ2-7	TRBV14	many	NA	13	TGTGCCAGCAGCCAAGAAGTAACCTACGAGCAGTACTTC	CASSQEVTYEQYF
TRBJ2-1	TRBV4-3	few	TRBD2	17	TGCGCCAGCAGCCTCAGTTCTAGCGGGAGTTACTACAATGAGCAGTTCTTC	CASSLSSSGSYYNEQFF
TRBJ2-4	TRBV6-4	many	NA	14	TGTGCCAGCAGTGACTCGAAGGGCGCAAACATTCAGTACTTC	CASSDSKGANIQYF
TRBJ2-1	TRBV20-1	NA	TRBD2	14	TGCAATGCTAGAGCACTAGCGGGAGTTGCTGAGCAGTTCTTC	CNARALAGVAEQFF
TRBJ2-3	TRBV27	few	TRBD2	15	TGTGCCAGCAGTTTGGGGCTAGCGGGAGCAGATACGCAGTATTTT	CASSLGLAGADTQYF
TRBJ2-2	TRBV24-1	NA	NA	16	TGTGCCACCAGTGATTTATCGGGTTCTTTGACCGGGGAGCTGTTTTTT	CATSDLSGSLTGELFF
TRBJ2-3	TRBV7-8	NA	NA	15	TGTGCCAGCACACTTCGACTGCATAGCACAGATACGCAGTATTTT	CASTLRLHSTDTQYF
TRBJ2-2	TRBV5-1	few	TRBD1	15	TGCGCCAGCAGCCTAGGACAGGCTATCACCGGGGAGCTGTTTTTT	CASSLGQAITGELFF
TRBJ2-7	TRBV29-1	many	NA	13	TGCAGCGTTGAAATTTCGGGGACCTACGAGCAGTACTTC	CSVEISGTYEQYF